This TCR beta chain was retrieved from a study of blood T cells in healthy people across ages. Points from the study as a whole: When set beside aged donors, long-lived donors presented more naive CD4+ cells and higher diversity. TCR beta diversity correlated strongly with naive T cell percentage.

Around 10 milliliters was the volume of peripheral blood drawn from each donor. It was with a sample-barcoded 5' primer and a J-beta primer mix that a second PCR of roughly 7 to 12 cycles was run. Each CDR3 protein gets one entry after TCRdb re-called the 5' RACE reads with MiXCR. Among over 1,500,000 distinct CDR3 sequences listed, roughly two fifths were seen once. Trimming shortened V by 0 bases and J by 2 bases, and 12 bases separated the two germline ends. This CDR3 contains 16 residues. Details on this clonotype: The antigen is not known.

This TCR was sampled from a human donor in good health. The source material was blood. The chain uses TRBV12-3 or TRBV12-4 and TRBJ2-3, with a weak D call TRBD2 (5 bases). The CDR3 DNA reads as TGTGCCAGCAGTTTAGCACCGGCGGGCTACACAGATACGCAGTATTTT. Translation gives CASSLAPAGYTDTQYF.